A selection of T cell receptor beta chains follows, all from one sample in a study of cytotoxic CD8 clonotypes in ibrutinib-treated CLL. Sequenced by immunoSEQ multiplex PCR; TCRdb stores in-frame clones only, minus some. Here the sample spans more than 200,000 clones, roughly 77% being singletons. Specimen: PBMCs, collected after 12 months of ibrutinib treatment. The receptors here all came from a human donor with chronic lymphocytic leukemia. The CDR3 runs from the conserved cysteine through the conserved F or W. The order of the fields is D gene, V gene, CDR3 protein. D genes are given only for firm matches.

- TRBV6-6 CASNPANYGYTF
- TRBV30 CAWSVVANTEAFF
- TRBV7-8 CASSQSGHATNEKLFF
- TRBV7-9 CASSPNAGVYGYTF
- TRBV11-2 CASSLVRGGDTQYF
- TRBV6-6 CASRGDLLSDTQYF
TRBD1 TRBV7-8 CASSWDRVSSNQPQHF
- TRBV4-2 CASSQDEIPAYNEQFF
- TRBV18 CASSPGTGPSYEQYF
- TRBV7-2 CASSLSVYNEQFF
- TRBV30 CAWSVRQGHLGGPQHF
- TRBV29-1 CSVQVGEQFF
- TRBV6-5 CASSRKGTGELFF
TRBD2 TRBV6-1 CASSSLSGGVLTQYF
- TRBV11-2 CAGSLLHGYTDTQYF
- TRBV5-1 CASSLGVTGELFF
TRBD2 TRBV9 CASSVGLAGTSGKETQYF
TRBD2 TRBV2 CASRFGTSGADTQYF
TRBD1 TRBV27 CASSLSPGQGSEQYF
- TRBV6-1 CASRPGPGSGYTF
- TRBV7-2 CASSLGNYQETQYF
TRBD2 TRBV27 CASGGGGELFF
- TRBV5-1 CASSTQGSGANVLTF
TRBD1 TRBV30 CAWSVPTGVYGYTF
- TRBV30 CAWSPPLGDSYEQYF
- TRBV7-2 CASSLGLWGRYEQYF
TRBD1 TRBV6-4 CASSRDREETQYF
- TRBV11-2 CASSLSRAREQFF
TRBD1 TRBV5-1 CASSLVQAGGTEAFF
TRBD1 TRBV5-1 CASSSVYRGVWSPLHF
TRBD1 TRBV5-4 CASRIQGATYGYTF
- TRBV7-6 CASSAGPNTGELFF
- TRBV5-4 CASSLAPRDEAFF
- TRBV5-1 CASSPDLNQPQHF
TRBD1 TRBV4-3 CASSQGGGQGVSYGYTF
- TRBV2 CASSDFVPQYF
- TRBV7-2 CASSDTGRVSAEAFF
- TRBV4-2 CASTGRRGFNTEAFF
TRBD2 TRBV28 CASRPPSGRAGEQYF
- TRBV6-5 CASIGSGANVLTF
- TRBV7-9 CASSFSGRDGEKLFF
TRBD1 TRBV5-1 CASSLTGPGTGSARGRGNEQFF
- TRBV9 CASSVGPGGETQYF
- TRBV6-5 CASSYGVTENTEAFF
- TRBV20-1 CSARWANEQFF
TRBD1 TRBV6-1 CASSELGLDRAGKGYTF
- TRBV5-4 CASSLSAGGIETNTGELFF
- TRBV25-1 CASSDRSYEQYF
- TRBV11-3 CASSSRGPGNEKLFF
- TRBV18 CASSPTAGEPQHF
- TRBV11-2 CASSPGVTDTQYF
- TRBV11-2 CASSPPGTLQPQHF
- TRBV7-3 CASSNRGGDYGYTF
- TRBV27 CASSPYLGEQYF
TRBD2 TRBV2 CASSEGTSGTYEQYF
TRBD1 TRBV27 CASSSLLRDRGVYGYTF